Presented here are 28 T cell receptor beta chains from one specimen sequenced in a study of shared clonotypes between healthy human individuals (dated by TCRdb to about 2020). The library came from the immunoSEQ multiplex PCR assay. What TCRdb holds here is the immuneACCESS table cut down to in-frame rearrangements. Part of the clones is not present; checked against another copy, under half of the missing clones reflect an unresolved V gene, and the others are unexplained. The sample data list 2 million to 3 million clones, and roughly 93% of these were observed just once. Around 0.4% of the sample lies in the top ten. Specimen: naive CD4+ T cells from PBMCs. What the cell subset or site label conveys for this sample: CD45RA+ positively selected. The origin of the receptors is a man younger than 35 in good health. Some clones in this sample may be carry-over from other donors' samples.

The chain employs TRBV2 and TRBJ2-3, with 10 nucleotides matching TRBD2. Germline V gene lookup returns CDR1 SNHLY and CDR2 FYNNEI. V gave up 11 bases and J gave up 1 base; unmatched junction bases: 3. CDR3 length: 13 amino acids. For the CDR3, the DNA is TGTGCCGGAGGGACTAGCGGCACAGATACGCAGTATTTT. This sequence encodes CAGGTSGTDTQYF. The full variable domain, with the rest looked up from reference TRBV2 and TRBJ2-3, is EPEVTQTPSHQVTQMGQEVILRCVPISNHLYFYWYRQILGQKVEFLVSFYNNEISEKSEIFDDQFSVERPDGSNFTLKIRSTKLEDSAMYFCAGGTSGTDTQYFGPGTRLTVL.

The chain combines TRBV4-1 with TRBJ1-2; D is ambiguous. Deletions cut 5 bases from V and 4 bases from J, with 5 bases between. CDR3 length: 11 amino acids. Germline values: CDR1 MGHRA, CDR2 YSYEKL. DNA of the CDR3: TGCGCCAGCAGCTGGGGCTATGGCTACACCTTC. It translates to CASSWGYGYTF.

The CDR3 sequence: CASSFLAGRTRAPGEQFF. In nucleotides, the CDR3 is TGTGCCAGCAGCTTTCTTGCTGGGCGGACTAGGGCCCCCGGTGAGCAGTTCTTC. The J gene is TRBJ2-1, the V gene TRBV7-9; 7 bases line up with TRBD2. Looked up from germline, CDR1 is SEHNR and CDR2 is FQNEAQ (reference sequence). The V segment lost 3 bases and the J segment 9 bases; nucleotides outside the gene matches: 20. CDR3 length: 18 residues.

The chain employs TRBV4-3 and TRBJ1-1; 8 positions agree with TRBD1. Losses at the gene ends were 0 bases for V and 0 bases for J; bases not matched to a gene: 6. The CDR3 extends over 17 amino acids. From germline, CDR1 is LGHNA and CDR2 YSLEER. CDR3 residues: CASSQDVAGGMNTEAFF. CDR3 DNA sequence: TGCGCCAGCAGCCAAGATGTGGCAGGGGGCATGAACACTGAAGCTTTCTTT.

V usage is TRBV27 and J usage is TRBJ2-5; the D call may be TRBD1 or TRBD2 (6 bases each). Trimming removed 0 bases from V and 1 base from J, with 15 bases in between. The germline V gene has CDR1 MNHEY and CDR2 SMNVEV (reference sequence). CDR3 length: 17 residues. The CDR3 DNA follows: TGTGCCAGCAGTTTATCGGGGGCTAGGGGGGTCCAAGAGACCCAGTACTTC. Its translation: CASSLSGARGVQETQYF.

This rearrangement joins TRBV5-6 to TRBJ1-2; D is undetermined. The CDR3 consists of 15 residues. From germline, CDR1 is SGHDT and CDR2 YYEEEE. V was trimmed by 4 bases and J by 4 bases, leaving 17 bases between them. The CDR3 DNA reads as TGTGCCAGCAGCGTGGTCGAGGGCGGTACCTATGGCTACACCTTC. It codes for CASSVVEGGTYGYTF. Supplemented by reference TRBV5-6 and TRBJ1-2, the full variable domain reads DAGVTQSPTHLIKTRGQQVTLRCSPKSGHDTVSWYQQALGQGPQFIFQYYEEEERQRGNFPDRFSGHQFPNYSSELNVNALLLGDSALYLCASSVVEGGTYGYTFGSGTRLTVV.

This chain links TRBV28 with TRBJ2-5; 9 bases fit TRBD1. V lost 6 bases, J lost 5 bases, and 13 bases stayed unmatched. The CDR3 runs 16 residues. The V gene's germline CDR1 is MDHEN and CDR2 SYDVKM. In nucleotides, the CDR3 is TGTGCCAGCAGAACCGGGACAGGGTTGGTGTGGGAGACCCAGTACTTC. Its translation: CASRTGTGLVWETQYF.

This clone was detected only once. The V and J genes are TRBV7-2 and TRBJ1-4, with TRBD1 matching 7 bases. The CDR3 is made up of 15 amino acids. Germline loops: CDR1 SGHTA, CDR2 FQGNSA. V lost 1 base to trimming and J lost 8 bases; unmatched junction nucleotides: 7. The CDR3 loop is CASSLVGGRGEKLFF. The CDR3 coding sequence is TGTGCCAGCAGCTTAGTCGGGGGCAGGGGGGAAAAACTGTTTTTT.

The V call is TRBV7-9, the J call TRBJ2-1; D is unresolved. Trimming took 5 bases from V and 8 from J, leaving 19 bases between them. The CDR3 is 15 amino acids. Germline V gives CDR1 SEHNR, CDR2 FQNEAQ (reference sequence). This chain's CDR3 is CASSPLWGGSYEQFF. Here the CDR3 DNA reads TGTGCCAGCAGCCCCCTTTGGGGTGGTTCATATGAGCAGTTCTTC. The variable domain in full, completed from reference TRBV7-9 and TRBJ2-1, reads DTGVSQNPRHKITKRGQNVTFRCDPISEHNRLYWYRQTLGQGPEFLTYFQNEAQLEKSRLLSDRFSAERPKGSFSTLEIQRTEQGDSAMYLCASSPLWGGSYEQFFGPGTRLTVL.

V is TRBV9 and J is TRBJ2-3, with unresolved D. The CDR3 spans 15 residues. Germline V gene lookup returns CDR1 SGDLS and CDR2 YYNGEE. V lost 5 bases and J lost 1, with 14 bases in between. In nucleotides, the CDR3 is TGTGCCAGCAGGCCGGGTCTGTTCGGCACAGATACGCAGTATTTT. Translated: CASRPGLFGTDTQYF.

The chain recombines TRBV15 with TRBJ2-3; 13 nucleotides match TRBD2. The CDR3 runs to 18 residues. Germline loops: CDR1 LNHNV, CDR2 YYDKDF (reference sequence). V was clipped by 6 bases and J by 3 bases; unmatched bases: 12. The CDR3 protein is CATRVGLAGVGLTDTQYF. The CDR3 nucleotides read TGTGCCACCAGGGTAGGACTAGCGGGAGTCGGGTTGACAGATACGCAGTATTTT.

The V and J genes are TRBV10-3 and TRBJ2-1, with D perhaps matching TRBD2 (5 bases). Germline V gene data show CDR1 as ENHRY and CDR2 as SYGVKD. V was pared by 7 bases and J by 5 bases, with 12 bases between. There are 13 residues in the CDR3. In DNA form, the CDR3 reads TGTGCCATCAACTCACTAGAACACAATGAGCAGTTCTTC. Translating gives CAINSLEHNEQFF.

Only one count was recorded for this clone. The chain employs TRBV11-2 and TRBJ1-5; 7 nucleotides align to TRBD1. The V gene's germline CDR1 is SGHAT and CDR2 FQNNGV. The CDR3 has 15 amino acids. J lost 5 bases, V lost 0 bases, and 4 bases had no gene match. DNA of the CDR3: TGTGCCAGCAGCTTAGAGGCAGGGGGTTATCAGCCCCAGCATTTT. It yields the protein CASSLEAGGYQPQHF.

This chain connects TRBV5-1 to TRBJ1-1; possibly TRBD1 for D (5 bases). V lost 2 bases, J lost 6 bases, and 11 bases lay in between. Germline values: CDR1 SGHRS, CDR2 YFSETQ. The CDR3 loop spans 13 amino acids. CDR3 loop: CASSFGQFAEAFF. The DNA of the CDR3 is TGCGCCAGCAGCTTCGGACAATTCGCTGAAGCTTTCTTT.

The CDR3 loop reads CASSTPGTHQETQYF. CDR3 nucleotide sequence: TGTGCCAGTAGTACCCCCGGGACACATCAAGAGACCCAGTACTTC. J is TRBJ2-5 and V is TRBV19; a possible D gene is TRBD1 (6 bases). This CDR3 contains 15 residues. Trimming left V 4 bases short and J 2 bases short, with 14 bases between. Germline values: CDR1 LNHDA, CDR2 SQIVND (reference sequence).

The chain uses TRBV5-4 and TRBJ2-7, with a possible D match to TRBD1 (6 bases). The CDR3 is 15 residues long. Per germline, CDR1 SGHNT and CDR2 YYREEE (reference sequence). V was pared by 7 bases and J by 0 bases, with 17 bases between. The CDR3 DNA reads as TGTGCCAGCTCATATATTACAGGGCCCTCCTACGAGCAGTACTTC. Encoded protein: CASSYITGPSYEQYF.

The gene calls are TRBV5-1 and TRBJ2-1; D perhaps matches TRBD2 (6 bases). The V end was cut by 3 bases, the J end by 7 bases, with 20 bases between. Germline values: CDR1 SGHRS, CDR2 YFSETQ. The CDR3 loop spans 16 amino acids. CDR3 in amino acids: CASSSQGLPTGNEQFF. The CDR3 bases are TGCGCCAGCAGCTCCCAAGGACTACCAACGGGGAATGAGCAGTTCTTC.

Details on this clone: The sample carries other DNA sequences with the same CDR3. The gene calls are TRBV7-2 and TRBJ2-1; 8 bases line up with TRBD1. This CDR3 comprises 15 residues. From germline, CDR1 is SGHTA and CDR2 FQGNSA. After removal of 5 bases from V and 4 bases from J, the junction contained 7 bases not matched to a gene. The CDR3 sequence is CASSPGQGSYNEQFF. The CDR3, as DNA: TGTGCCAGCAGCCCCGGACAGGGCAGTTACAATGAGCAGTTCTTC.

This chain uses TRBV7-2 with TRBJ2-1; D call uncertain. This CDR3 contains 13 residues. Per germline, CDR1 SGHTA and CDR2 FQGNSA. V was cut by 2 bases and J by 5 bases, with 7 bases left in between. The CDR3 DNA is TGTGCCAGCAGCTTAACTACCCACAATGAGCAGTTCTTC. Protein product: CASSLTTHNEQFF.

As for this clone: A read error may produce the germline difference seen at one junction end. This rearrangement joins TRBV5-4 to TRBJ1-1; TRBD1 might be the D (5 bases). This CDR3 has 15 amino acids. Germline CDR1 and CDR2: SGHNT and YYREEE (reference sequence). The CDR3 region has the DNA TGTGCCAGCAACCTAAAGACAGTTCCGAACGCTGAAGCTTTCTTT. Its translation: CASNLKTVPNAEAFF.

The chain has TRBV5-1 and TRBJ1-1; 8 nucleotides agree with TRBD1. J was trimmed by 4 bases and V by 3 bases; bases with no gene match: 8. Germline V gene data show CDR1 as SGHRS and CDR2 as YFSETQ. The CDR3 is 15 amino acids. The CDR3 DNA follows: TGCGCCAGCAGCTCGGAACAGGGGGGGAGCACTGAAGCTTTCTTT. It yields the protein CASSSEQGGSTEAFF.

J is TRBJ1-2 and V is TRBV23-1, with 10 bases lining up with TRBD1. TRBV23-1 is an ORF; its function is uncertain. V shed 1 base, J shed 3 bases, and the junction held 5 bases outside the gene matches. The CDR3 is 16 residues long. CDR3 in amino acids: CASSQLGQGVDYGYTF. As DNA, the CDR3 is TGCGCCAGCAGTCAATTAGGACAGGGGGTCGACTATGGCTACACCTTC.

The chain couples TRBV25-1 to TRBJ1-4, with 8 bases identical to TRBD1. V was pared by 7 bases and J by 11 bases, with 3 bases of the junction left unmatched. This CDR3 contains 11 residues. CDR1 is MGHDK and CDR2 is SYGVNS in the germline V gene. The CDR3 region has the DNA TGTGCCAGCATCGGGACAGGTAAACTGTTTTTT. Translating gives CASIGTGKLFF.

V is TRBV5-4 and J is TRBJ1-2; maybe TRBD1 (5 bases). Per the germline V gene, CDR1 is SGHNT and CDR2 is YYREEE (reference sequence). V was pared by 4 bases and J by 5 bases, with 9 bases between. The CDR3 is 12 amino acids. The CDR3 region has the DNA TGTGCCAGCAGCATAGACAGATATGGCTACACCTTC. It codes for CASSIDRYGYTF.

V gene TRBV6-1 combines with J gene TRBJ2-3, with no clear D. The germline CDR1 and CDR2 sequences are MNHNS and SASEGT. This CDR3 is built from 17 residues. V was trimmed by 1 base and J by 2 bases, leaving 16 bases between them. The CDR3 loop reads CASSEGSPPYSTDTQYF. CDR3 bases: TGTGCCAGCAGTGAAGGGTCCCCTCCTTACTCCACAGATACGCAGTATTTT.

This rearrangement joins TRBV7-2 to TRBJ2-2; D remains unclear. With 6 bases removed from V and 4 bases from J, the gap between germline ends came to 21 bases. The germline V gene has CDR1 SGHTA and CDR2 FQGNSA. This CDR3 has 17 residues. CDR3 in amino acids: CASSEFGRISLTGELFF. CDR3 nucleotide sequence: TGTGCCAGCAGTGAGTTCGGACGGATCTCACTCACCGGGGAGCTGTTTTTT.

This clone came up a few times. The same CDR3 can be traced to other DNA sequences in this sample. The chain employs TRBV5-1 and TRBJ2-3; 8 bases agree with TRBD1. There are 14 residues in the CDR3. Germline assignment: CDR1 SGHRS and CDR2 YFSETQ. With 3 bases clipped from V and 0 bases from J, the junction kept 0 bases outside the gene matches. The CDR3 protein is CASSWTGSTDTQYF. CDR3 nucleotide sequence: TGCGCCAGCAGCTGGACAGGGAGCACAGATACGCAGTATTTT.

The chain links TRBV7-9 to TRBJ2-7; the D is unclear. Per germline, CDR1 SEHNR and CDR2 FQNEAQ (reference sequence). This CDR3 contains 12 residues. Trimming stripped 1 base from V and 6 bases from J, with 7 bases between. This chain's CDR3 is CASSLVPPEQYF. The DNA of the CDR3 is TGTGCCAGCAGCTTAGTTCCCCCCGAGCAGTACTTC.